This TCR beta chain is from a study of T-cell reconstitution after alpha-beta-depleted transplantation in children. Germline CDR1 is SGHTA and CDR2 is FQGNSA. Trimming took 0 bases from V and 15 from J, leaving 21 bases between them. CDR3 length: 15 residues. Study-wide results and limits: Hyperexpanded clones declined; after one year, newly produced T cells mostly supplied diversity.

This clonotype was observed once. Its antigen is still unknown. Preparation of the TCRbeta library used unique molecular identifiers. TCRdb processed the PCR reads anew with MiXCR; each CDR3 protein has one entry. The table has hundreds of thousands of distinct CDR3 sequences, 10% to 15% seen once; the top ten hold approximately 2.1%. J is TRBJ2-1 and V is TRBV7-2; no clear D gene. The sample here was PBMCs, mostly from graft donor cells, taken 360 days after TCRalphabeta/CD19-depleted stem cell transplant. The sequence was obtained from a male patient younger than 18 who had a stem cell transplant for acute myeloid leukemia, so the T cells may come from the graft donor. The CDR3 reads CASSLAPDRLAFAFF. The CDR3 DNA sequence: TGTGCCAGCAGCTTAGCGCCGGATAGGCTCGCATTTGCGTTCTTC.